The rows below give T cell receptor beta chains drawn from one sample of a study of T cells in Graves' hyperthyroidism and ophthalmopathy. TCRdb redid the calling of the multiplex PCR reads with MiXCR, one entry per CDR3 protein. The sample lists 500,000 or so distinct CDR3 sequences, approximately 17% occurring once. The sequencing sample was made of blood. The receptor set was obtained from a woman under 30 with Graves' ophthalmopathy. CDR3s include the opening cysteine and the closing phenylalanine or tryptophan. The D gene is left open where the match is weak. The size field is filled for only some rows; it gives once, few, many or a size class.

v_gene: TRBV6-5; abundance: many; d_gene: .; j_gene: TRBJ1-1; CDR3aa: CASSYGEGGKTEAFF; CDR3nt: TGTGCCAGCAGTTACGGTGAGGGTGGAAAGACTGAAGCTTTCTTT
v_gene: TRBV11-3; abundance: many; d_gene: .; j_gene: TRBJ1-1; CDR3aa: CASSGHRGTEAFF; CDR3nt: TGTGCCAGCAGCGGGCATCGTGGGACTGAAGCTTTCTTT
v_gene: TRBV28; abundance: .; d_gene: .; j_gene: TRBJ1-6; CDR3aa: CAGSLYRDSPLHF; CDR3nt: TGTGCCGGCAGTTTATATAGGGATTCACCCCTCCACTTT
v_gene: TRBV4-3; abundance: .; d_gene: TRBD1; j_gene: TRBJ2-1; CDR3aa: CASSPWQGAYNEQFF; CDR3nt: TGCGCCAGCAGCCCCTGGCAGGGGGCTTACAATGAGCAGTTCTTC
v_gene: TRBV4-2; abundance: few; d_gene: .; j_gene: TRBJ2-7; CDR3aa: CASSHPLGGETYEQYF; CDR3nt: TGTGCCAGCAGCCATCCACTGGGCGGGGAGACCTACGAGCAGTACTTC
v_gene: TRBV3-1; abundance: many; d_gene: TRBD2; j_gene: TRBJ2-2; CDR3aa: CASSRLAGSKNTGELFF; CDR3nt: TGTGCCAGCAGCCGGCTAGCGGGTAGTAAGAACACCGGGGAGCTGTTTTTT
v_gene: TRBV6-1; abundance: .; d_gene: .; j_gene: TRBJ2-6; CDR3aa: CASTPTSGNSGANVLTF; CDR3nt: TGTGCCAGCACCCCAACGTCGGGGAACTCTGGGGCCAACGTCCTGACTTTC
v_gene: TRBV2; abundance: .; d_gene: .; j_gene: TRBJ1-4; CDR3aa: CASSVHSTNEKLFF; CDR3nt: TGTGCCAGCAGCGTACACTCAACTAATGAAAAACTGTTTTTT
v_gene: TRBV3-1; abundance: many; d_gene: TRBD1; j_gene: TRBJ2-1; CDR3aa: CASSPGQVANEQFF; CDR3nt: TGTGCCAGCAGCCCGGGACAGGTCGCCAATGAGCAGTTCTTC
v_gene: TRBV11-2; abundance: many; d_gene: .; j_gene: TRBJ2-7; CDR3aa: CASSSQRNEQYF; CDR3nt: TGTGCCAGCAGCTCGCAACGCAACGAGCAGTACTTC
v_gene: TRBV3-1; abundance: many; d_gene: .; j_gene: TRBJ1-2; CDR3aa: CASSHRRGGANYGYTF; CDR3nt: TGTGCCAGCAGCCACCGAAGAGGGGGTGCTAACTATGGCTACACCTTC
v_gene: TRBV9; abundance: .; d_gene: TRBD2; j_gene: TRBJ2-7; CDR3aa: CASSAGASGPEQYF; CDR3nt: TGTGCCAGCAGCGCCGGGGCTAGCGGGCCCGAGCAGTACTTC
v_gene: TRBV3-1; abundance: many; d_gene: TRBD1; j_gene: TRBJ2-1; CDR3aa: CASSPQGASNEQFF; CDR3nt: TGTGCCAGCAGCCCCCAGGGGGCGAGTAATGAGCAGTTCTTC
v_gene: TRBV27; abundance: many; d_gene: TRBD1; j_gene: TRBJ1-1; CDR3aa: CASRQGEYTEAFF; CDR3nt: TGTGCCAGCCGACAGGGTGAATACACTGAAGCTTTCTTT
v_gene: TRBV9; abundance: few; d_gene: TRBD2; j_gene: TRBJ2-1; CDR3aa: CASSVEGTSADNEQFF; CDR3nt: TGTGCCAGCAGCGTAGAGGGGACTAGCGCCGACAATGAGCAGTTCTTC
v_gene: TRBV2; abundance: .; d_gene: TRBD2; j_gene: TRBJ2-1; CDR3aa: CASSPTSGGADEQFF; CDR3nt: TGTGCCAGCAGCCCGACTAGCGGGGGGGCCGATGAGCAGTTCTTC
v_gene: TRBV14; abundance: .; d_gene: TRBD1; j_gene: TRBJ2-2; CDR3aa: CASSRQGPGELFF; CDR3nt: TGTGCCAGCAGCAGACAGGGCCCCGGGGAGCTGTTTTTT
v_gene: TRBV7-9; abundance: many; d_gene: .; j_gene: TRBJ2-7; CDR3aa: CASRSGTYEQYF; CDR3nt: TGTGCCAGCAGATCTGGGACCTACGAGCAGTACTTC
v_gene: TRBV3-1; abundance: .; d_gene: TRBD2; j_gene: TRBJ2-5; CDR3aa: CASSQASGGIQETQYF; CDR3nt: TGTGCCAGCAGCCAAGCTAGCGGGGGAATACAAGAGACCCAGTACTTC
v_gene: TRBV4-3; abundance: few; d_gene: .; j_gene: TRBJ2-1; CDR3aa: CASNQAATTYNEQFF; CDR3nt: TGCGCCAGCAACCAAGCAGCGACTACCTACAATGAGCAGTTCTTC
v_gene: TRBV5-1; abundance: .; d_gene: .; j_gene: TRBJ2-2; CDR3aa: CASRQGPNAGELFF; CDR3nt: TGCGCCAGCAGGCAGGGACCGAACGCCGGGGAGCTGTTTTTT
v_gene: TRBV28; abundance: many; d_gene: .; j_gene: TRBJ2-1; CDR3aa: CASSSRPSSYNEQFF; CDR3nt: TGTGCCAGCAGTTCCCGACCTAGCTCCTACAATGAGCAGTTCTTC
v_gene: TRBV6-1; abundance: many; d_gene: .; j_gene: TRBJ1-6; CDR3aa: CASSRTRHDNSPLHF; CDR3nt: TGTGCCAGCAGCCGAACGCGACACGACAATTCACCCCTCCACTTT
v_gene: TRBV30; abundance: many; d_gene: .; j_gene: TRBJ1-1; CDR3aa: CAWSALGSTEAFF; CDR3nt: TGTGCCTGGAGTGCTTTGGGGAGCACTGAAGCTTTCTTT
v_gene: TRBV7-6; abundance: .; d_gene: TRBD1; j_gene: TRBJ2-1; CDR3aa: CASSGGDRPLSQFF; CDR3nt: TGTGCCAGCAGCGGAGGGGACAGGCCTCTCTCCCAGTTCTTC
v_gene: TRBV30; abundance: many; d_gene: TRBD1; j_gene: TRBJ1-1; CDR3aa: CAWGTGMGTEAFF; CDR3nt: TGTGCCTGGGGGACAGGGATGGGCACTGAAGCTTTCTTT
v_gene: TRBV5-4; abundance: .; d_gene: .; j_gene: TRBJ2-3; CDR3aa: CASSLDVRETDTQYF; CDR3nt: TGTGCCAGCAGCTTGGACGTCAGGGAAACAGATACGCAGTATTTT
v_gene: TRBV3-1; abundance: .; d_gene: .; j_gene: TRBJ2-3; CDR3aa: CASSQPRERISIIADTQYF; CDR3nt: TGTGCCAGCAGCCAGCCCCGGGAGAGGATCTCAATTATCGCAGATACGCAGTATTTT
v_gene: TRBV6-6; abundance: many; d_gene: .; j_gene: TRBJ2-5; CDR3aa: CASSYPSRTEKETQYF; CDR3nt: TGTGCCAGCAGTTACCCATCCCGGACGGAGAAAGAGACCCAGTACTTC
v_gene: TRBV24-1; abundance: .; d_gene: TRBD1; j_gene: TRBJ1-1; CDR3aa: CATSDRQGVAFF; CDR3nt: TGTGCCACCAGTGACCGACAGGGGGTAGCTTTCTTT
v_gene: TRBV7-3; abundance: many; d_gene: .; j_gene: TRBJ1-1; CDR3aa: CASSLVGGVGMNTEAFF; CDR3nt: TGTGCCAGCAGCTTAGTTGGAGGGGTCGGCATGAACACTGAAGCTTTCTTT
v_gene: TRBV9; abundance: few; d_gene: .; j_gene: TRBJ2-1; CDR3aa: CASSAVLTEQFF; CDR3nt: TGTGCCAGCAGCGCTGTTCTTACTGAGCAGTTCTTC
v_gene: TRBV6-2/TRBV6-3; abundance: many; d_gene: .; j_gene: TRBJ2-1; CDR3aa: CASSYSGTYYYNEQFF; CDR3nt: TGTGCCAGCAGTTACTCGGGGACGTACTATTACAATGAGCAGTTCTTC
v_gene: TRBV28; abundance: .; d_gene: TRBD1; j_gene: TRBJ1-2; CDR3aa: CASSLVGDRGQWNYGYTF; CDR3nt: TGTGCCAGCAGTTTGGTAGGGGACAGGGGGCAGTGGAACTATGGCTACACCTTC
v_gene: TRBV6-6; abundance: many; d_gene: .; j_gene: TRBJ1-1; CDR3aa: CASSYSSQENTEAFF; CDR3nt: TGTGCCAGCAGTTACTCGAGCCAGGAGAACACTGAAGCTTTCTTT
v_gene: TRBV12-3/TRBV12-4; abundance: few; d_gene: TRBD1; j_gene: TRBJ1-1; CDR3aa: CASNRLTGARTEAFF; CDR3nt: TGTGCCAGCAACCGACTCACAGGGGCGAGAACTGAAGCTTTCTTT
v_gene: TRBV7-8; abundance: many; d_gene: .; j_gene: TRBJ1-2; CDR3aa: CASSFSQNPHGYTF; CDR3nt: TGTGCCAGCAGCTTTTCACAGAACCCACATGGCTACACCTTC
v_gene: TRBV7-2; abundance: few; d_gene: .; j_gene: TRBJ1-6; CDR3aa: CASSLKGRLLSSYNSPLHF; CDR3nt: TGTGCCAGCAGCTTAAAGGGACGGCTTCTGAGCTCCTATAATTCACCCCTCCACTTT
v_gene: TRBV6-5; abundance: many; d_gene: .; j_gene: TRBJ1-2; CDR3aa: CASSSSRSNYGYTF; CDR3nt: TGTGCCAGCAGTTCGAGCCGATCTAACTATGGCTACACCTTC
v_gene: TRBV2; abundance: .; d_gene: TRBD2; j_gene: TRBJ2-3; CDR3aa: CASSPPPGLAGQSSTDTQYF; CDR3nt: TGTGCCAGCAGCCCACCTCCGGGACTAGCGGGTCAATCTAGCACAGATACGCAGTATTTT
v_gene: TRBV19; abundance: few; d_gene: TRBD1; j_gene: TRBJ2-2; CDR3aa: CASSSLDRADTGELFF; CDR3nt: TGTGCCAGTAGTTCCCTGGACAGGGCAGACACCGGGGAGCTGTTTTTT